The 26 T cell receptor beta chains below come from one sample, sequenced in a study of post-analysis software for immune sequencing data. Antigens of these TCRs are unknown. TCR beta cDNA libraries included unique molecular identifiers. Via MiXCR, TCRdb re-called the PCR reads, giving one row per CDR3 protein. The data hold 650,000 to 850,000 distinct CDR3 sequences, with roughly 58% observed a single time. Study results and limitations: Five TRBV segments were significantly more frequent in patients than in controls. TRBV5-6, TRBV5-1 and TRBV20-1 were among these segments.

The sample taken for sequencing was blood. The receptors here all came from a girl aged 5 to 17 with multiple sclerosis.

The CDR3 here is CASSLGPVTDTQYF. The CDR3 region has the DNA TGTGCCAGCAGCCTGGGGCCCGTCACAGATACGCAGTATTTT. V gene TRBV11-1 combines with J gene TRBJ2-3, with D possibly being TRBD1 (5 bases). Deletions cut 5 bases from V and 2 bases from J, with 11 bases between. The CDR3 length is 14 residues. The germline V gene has CDR1 SGHAT and CDR2 FQDESV (reference sequence). Full variable domain (remainder filled in from reference TRBV11-1 and TRBJ2-3): EAEVAQSPRYKITEKSQAVAFWCDPISGHATLYWYRQILGQGPELLVQFQDESVVDDSQLPKDRFSAERLKGVDSTLKIQPAELGDSAMYLCASSLGPVTDTQYFGPGTRLTVL.

This chain connects TRBV29-1 to TRBJ2-3; 7 nucleotides match TRBD1. V lost 6 bases, J lost 2 bases, and 8 bases stayed unmatched. CDR3 length equals 14 residues. Germline V gene lookup returns CDR1 SQVTM and CDR2 ANQGSEA. The CDR3 reads CSVADRAVTDTQYF. The CDR3 DNA reads as TGCAGCGTCGCCGACAGGGCGGTCACAGATACGCAGTATTTT.

This clonotype was counted only a few times. The chain uses TRBV20-1 and TRBJ2-5, with 8 bases lining up with TRBD1. With the DNA end fitting TRBJ2-7 better, the J assignment may be wrong. CDR1 is DFQATT, CDR2 SNEGSKA, per germline (reference sequence). The CDR3 is 11 residues long. CDR3: CSARTGSEQYF. The CDR3 nucleotides are TGCAGTGCACGGACAGGGTCCGAGCAGTACTTC.

The chain employs TRBV21-1 and TRBJ2-3; the table's D call, TRBD1, has no DNA check behind it. TRBV21-1 is a pseudogene locus. The CDR3 consists of 19 residues. CDR3 sequence: CASSKAQRTGGGKADTQYF. In nucleotides, the CDR3 is TGTGCCAGCAGCAAAGCCCAGAGGACAGGGGGCGGTAAGGCAGATACGCAGTATTTT.

This clonotype was recorded once. The chain uses TRBV14 and TRBJ2-2, with 7 positions matching TRBD1. The CDR3 is made up of 15 amino acids. V lost 1 base and J lost 4; bases outside the gene matches: 3. The germline CDR1 and CDR2 sequences are SGHDN and FVKESK. The CDR3, as DNA: TGTGCCAGCAGCCAAGGGGACAGAGTCACCGGGGAGCTGTTTTTT. This codes for CASSQGDRVTGELFF.

The V gene is TRBV5-1, the J gene TRBJ2-7, with TRBD2 matching 11 bases. The germline CDR1 and CDR2 sequences are SGHRS and YFSETQ. Germline trimming cut 0 bases from V and 0 bases from J; bases unmatched to any gene: 11. The CDR3 totals 19 residues. This CDR3 is CASSLEPGLADSSSYEQYF. For the CDR3, the DNA is TGCGCCAGCAGCTTGGAACCGGGACTAGCGGATTCAAGCTCCTACGAGCAGTACTTC.

The chain uses TRBV7-9 and TRBJ2-7; TRBD1 or TRBD2 may be the D gene (5 bases each). The CDR3 length is 15 residues. V was cut by 1 base and J by 0 bases, with 10 bases left in between. The germline CDR1 and CDR2 sequences are SEHNR and FQNEAQ (reference sequence). In nucleotides, the CDR3 is TGTGCCAGCAGCTTAGACGGGACCCGCTCCTACGAGCAGTACTTC. This sequence encodes CASSLDGTRSYEQYF.

The J gene is TRBJ1-2, the V gene TRBV29-1; weak D call: TRBD1 (5 bases). With 2 bases removed from V and 1 base from J, the gap between germline ends came to 11 bases. Germline assignment: CDR1 SQVTM and CDR2 ANQGSEA. The CDR3 has 14 amino acids. The CDR3: CSVEPGRYNYGYTF. The CDR3, as DNA: TGCAGCGTTGAACCGGGACGGTATAACTATGGCTACACCTTC.

The chain links TRBV19 to TRBJ2-3; unclear D gene. Germline-derived CDR1 and CDR2 are LNHDA and SQIVND (reference sequence). The CDR3 totals 15 residues. V was trimmed by 1 base and J by 1 base, leaving 9 bases between them. CDR3 nucleotide sequence: TGTGCCAGTAGTATAGCGGATAGTCGCACAGATACGCAGTATTTT. This encodes CASSIADSRTDTQYF.

This clonotype was seen only once. The chain employs TRBV12-3 or TRBV12-4 and TRBJ2-1; D gene ambiguous. The CDR3 has 15 residues. Deletions cut 2 bases from V and 5 bases from J, with 13 bases between. CDR3 sequence reads: CASSLHQNGNNEQFF. Written as DNA, the CDR3 is TGTGCCAGCAGTTTACACCAGAATGGTAACAATGAGCAGTTCTTC.

The CDR3 DNA reads as TGCGCCAGCAGCCACCCCGACAGCTACAATGAGCAGTTCTTC. It is translated as CASSHPDSYNEQFF. The chain is built from TRBV5-1 and TRBJ2-1; D might be TRBD1 (5 bases). Per the germline V gene, CDR1 is SGHRS and CDR2 is YFSETQ. The length of the CDR3 is 14 residues. Trimming pared 4 bases from V and 3 bases from J, leaving 11 bases between.

This chain links TRBV18 with TRBJ2-3; tentatively, D is TRBD2 (6 bases). The V and J ends lost 2 bases and 7 bases respectively, with 19 bases between them. The CDR3 has 16 amino acids. Per germline, CDR1 KGHSH and CDR2 LQKENI. This CDR3 reads CASSPNQSILANTQYF. DNA of the CDR3: TGTGCCAGCTCACCAAACCAGTCCATACTAGCAAATACGCAGTATTTT. Variable domain in full (rest from reference TRBV18 and TRBJ2-3): NAGVMQNPRHLVRRRGQEARLRCSPMKGHSHVYWYRQLPEEGLKFMVYLQKENIIDESGMPKERFSAEFPKEGPSILRIQQVVRGDSAAYFCASSPNQSILANTQYFGPGTRLTVL.

The chain uses TRBV6-1 and TRBJ1-2; no clear D gene. Germline lookup yields CDR1 MNHNS and CDR2 SASEGT. With 4 bases removed from V and 5 bases from J, the gap between germline ends came to 17 bases. The CDR3 consists of 15 residues. In nucleotides, the CDR3 is TGTGCCAGCAGTGGGCTCGGGTCGGCCGTGTATGGCTACACCTTC. Its protein is CASSGLGSAVYGYTF.

This clonotype was seen a few times. The chain uses TRBV4-1 and TRBJ1-2; D is possibly TRBD1 (5 bases). The CDR3 loop spans 16 amino acids. Germline-derived CDR1 and CDR2 are MGHRA and YSYEKL. Trimming left V 4 bases short and J 0 bases short, with 15 bases between. The CDR3 nucleotides read TGCGCCAGCAGCCGTTCACTCGGGACGGCTAACTATGGCTACACCTTC. This gives the protein CASSRSLGTANYGYTF.

The V gene is TRBV20-1, the J gene TRBJ2-7; D uncertain. V shed 6 bases and J shed 2 bases, with 11 bases lying between them. CDR1 is DFQATT, CDR2 SNEGSKA, per germline (reference sequence). The CDR3 is 12 residues long. The CDR3 here is CSALGPTYEQYF. The DNA of the CDR3 is TGCAGTGCGTTAGGCCCGACCTACGAGCAGTACTTC.

This clonotype turned up a few times. The rearrangement links TRBV7-3 to TRBJ2-1; D unresolved. The CDR3 has 12 amino acids. The V end lost 0 bases, the J end lost 7 bases, and 4 bases lay between the germline ends. CDR1 and CDR2 (germline): SGHTA, FQGTGA. The CDR3 sequence is CASSLTPNEQFF. In nucleotides, the CDR3 is TGTGCCAGCAGCTTAACCCCAAATGAGCAGTTCTTC.

The chain is built from TRBV30 and TRBJ2-7; 8 bases are a match to TRBD1. The germline V gene encodes CDR1 GTSNPN and CDR2 SVGIG (reference sequence). The CDR3 has 14 amino acids. V was clipped by 2 bases and J by 2 bases; unmatched bases: 5. The CDR3 region is CAWSTDRGPYEQYF. DNA of the CDR3: TGTGCCTGGAGTACTGACAGGGGCCCCTACGAGCAGTACTTC.

CDR3 DNA: TGTGCCAGCAGTTGGGTGCCAGGGGATGGAGAGACCCAGTACTTC. Its protein is CASSWVPGDGETQYF. The chain couples TRBV6-6 to TRBJ2-5, with a weak D call TRBD1 (6 bases). Germline values: CDR1 MNHNY, CDR2 SVGAGI (reference sequence). V dropped 4 bases and J dropped 4 bases, with 16 bases sitting between them. The CDR3 has 15 residues.

The chain uses TRBV7-9 and TRBJ2-3; 8 nucleotides line up with TRBD2. CDR3 length: 15 residues. The ends lost 5 bases at V and 3 bases at J; junction bases unmatched: 7. CDR1 and CDR2 (germline): SEHNR, FQNEAQ (reference sequence). The CDR3 DNA follows: TGTGCCAGCAGCGCAAATAGCGGGGTAACAGATACGCAGTATTTT. Amino acids: CASSANSGVTDTQYF.

This clonotype was counted ten times or more. The rearrangement links TRBV20-1 to TRBJ2-7; D is uncertain. The ends were cut back, 3 bases at V and 3 bases at J, with 6 bases in the middle. Looked up from germline, CDR1 is DFQATT and CDR2 is SNEGSKA (reference sequence). This CDR3 contains 11 residues. In DNA form, the CDR3 reads TGCAGTGCTAGGGTACTCTACGAGCAGTACTTC. It translates to CSARVLYEQYF.

This chain joins TRBV20-1 and TRBJ2-7, with 9 bases matching TRBD2. CDR1 is DFQATT and CDR2 is SNEGSKA in the germline V gene (reference sequence). The CDR3 totals 15 residues. Trimming cost V 2 bases and J 3 bases; bases outside gene matches: 8. This CDR3 is CSARYASGIVYEQYF. Here the CDR3 DNA reads TGCAGTGCTAGATACGCTAGCGGGATAGTCTACGAGCAGTACTTC.

This clonotype was seen more than once but under ten times. The chain joins TRBV29-1 to TRBJ2-6; 8 nucleotides line up with TRBD1. CDR3 length: 15 residues. With V trimmed by 4 bases and J by 3 bases, 5 bases remained unmatched. Germline V lookup: CDR1 SQVTM, CDR2 ANQGSEA. CDR3 DNA: TGCAGCGTTGCCCAGGGGGCGGATGGGGCCAACGTCCTGACTTTC. Translated, it gives CSVAQGADGANVLTF.

Only a few counts were recorded for this clonotype. This chain links TRBV6-5 with TRBJ1-1; maybe TRBD1 (5 bases). CDR3 size: 14 residues. Trimming cost V 6 bases and J 0 bases, with 11 bases left between them. Germline V lookup: CDR1 MNHEY, CDR2 SVGAGI. CDR3 sequence reads: CASRTGTVNTEAFF. The CDR3 bases are TGTGCCAGCAGAACCGGGACGGTGAACACTGAAGCTTTCTTT.

The CDR3 here is CASSLQGAAINSPLHF. The CDR3 DNA reads TGTGCCAGCAGTTTACAGGGGGCCGCCATTAATTCACCCCTCCACTTT. This sequence joins TRBV27 and TRBJ1-6; TRBD1 matches at 8 bases. V lost 2 bases, J lost 6 bases, and 6 bases stayed unmatched. The CDR3 has 16 amino acids. Germline V CDR1 and CDR2: MNHEY, SMNVEV (reference sequence).

The rearrangement uses TRBV7-8 and TRBJ2-7, with a possible D match to TRBD1 (5 bases). This CDR3 region has 15 residues. With 2 bases removed from V and 6 bases from J, the gap between germline ends came to 17 bases. CDR1 and CDR2 from the germline V gene are SGHVS and FQNEAQ. CDR3 nucleotides: TGTGCCAGCAGCTTACTCCAGGGTTCGAGTGCCGAGCAGTACTTC. It specifies CASSLLQGSSAEQYF.

The rearrangement links TRBV7-9 to TRBJ1-5; tentative D call: TRBD1 (5 bases). Germline V CDR1 and CDR2: SEHNR, FQNEAQ (reference sequence). This CDR3 is 14 amino acids long. Trimming removed 3 bases at V and 1 base at J, with 7 bases between. The CDR3 is CASSFDSSNQPQHF. CDR3 nucleotides: TGTGCCAGCAGCTTCGACAGCAGCAATCAGCCCCAGCATTTT.